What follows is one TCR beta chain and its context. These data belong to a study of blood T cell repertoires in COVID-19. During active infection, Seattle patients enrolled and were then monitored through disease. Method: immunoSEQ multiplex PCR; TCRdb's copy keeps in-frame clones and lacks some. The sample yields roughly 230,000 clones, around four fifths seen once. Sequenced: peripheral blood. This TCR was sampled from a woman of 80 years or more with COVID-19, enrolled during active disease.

The DNA of the CDR3 is TGTGCCAGCAGCTCCCAGGGGGTAGGCACTGAAGCTTTCTTT. Amino acids: CASSSQGVGTEAFF. The chain carries TRBV11-2 and TRBJ1-1; 7 bases agree with TRBD1. This CDR3 contains 14 residues. V lost 4 bases, J lost 4 bases, and 6 bases stayed unmatched. Germline V lookup: CDR1 SGHAT, CDR2 FQNNGV.